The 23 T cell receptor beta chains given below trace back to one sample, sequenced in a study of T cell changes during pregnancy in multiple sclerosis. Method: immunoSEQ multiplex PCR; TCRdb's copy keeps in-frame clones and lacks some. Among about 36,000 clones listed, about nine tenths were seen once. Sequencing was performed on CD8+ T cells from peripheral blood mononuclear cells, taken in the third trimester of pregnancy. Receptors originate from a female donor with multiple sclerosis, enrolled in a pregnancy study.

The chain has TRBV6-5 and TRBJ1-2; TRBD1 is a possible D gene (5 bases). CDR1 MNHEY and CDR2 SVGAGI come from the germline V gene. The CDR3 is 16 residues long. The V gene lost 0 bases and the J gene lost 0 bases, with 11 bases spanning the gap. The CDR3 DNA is TGTGCCAGCAGTTACTCGGGGCCTTCCCCTAACTATGGCTACACCTTC. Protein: CASSYSGPSPNYGYTF.

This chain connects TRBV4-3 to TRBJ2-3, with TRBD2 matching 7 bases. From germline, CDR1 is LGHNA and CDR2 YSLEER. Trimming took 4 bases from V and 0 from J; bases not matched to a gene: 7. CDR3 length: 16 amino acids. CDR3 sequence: CASSRGRGESTDTQYF. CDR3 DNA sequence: TGCGCCAGCAGCCGCGGCCGGGGGGAGAGCACAGATACGCAGTATTTT.

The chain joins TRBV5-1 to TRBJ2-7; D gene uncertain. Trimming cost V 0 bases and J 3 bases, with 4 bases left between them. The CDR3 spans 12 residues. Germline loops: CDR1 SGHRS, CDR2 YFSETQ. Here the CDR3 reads CASSLESYEQYF. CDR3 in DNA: TGCGCCAGCAGCTTGGAGAGCTACGAGCAGTACTTC.

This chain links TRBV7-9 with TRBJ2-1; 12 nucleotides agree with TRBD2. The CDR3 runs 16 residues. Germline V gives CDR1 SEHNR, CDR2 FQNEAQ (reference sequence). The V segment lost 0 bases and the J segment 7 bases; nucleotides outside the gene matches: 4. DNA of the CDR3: TGTGCCAGCAGCTTAGCGGGGCTAGCGGGGGGGAATGAGCAGTTCTTC. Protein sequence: CASSLAGLAGGNEQFF.

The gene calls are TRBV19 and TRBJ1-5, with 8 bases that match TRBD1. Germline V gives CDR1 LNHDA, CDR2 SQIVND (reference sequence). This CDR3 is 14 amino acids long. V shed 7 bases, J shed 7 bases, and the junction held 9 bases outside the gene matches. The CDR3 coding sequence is TGTGCCAGTACTCCGGACAGGGTAGGACAGCCCCAGCATTTT. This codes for CASTPDRVGQPQHF.

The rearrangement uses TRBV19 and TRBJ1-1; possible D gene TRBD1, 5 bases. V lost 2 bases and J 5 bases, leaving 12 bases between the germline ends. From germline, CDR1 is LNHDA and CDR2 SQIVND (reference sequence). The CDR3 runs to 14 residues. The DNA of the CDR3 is TGTGCCAGTAGTATACAGGGAAGTCGGACTGAAGCTTTCTTT. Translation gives CASSIQGSRTEAFF.

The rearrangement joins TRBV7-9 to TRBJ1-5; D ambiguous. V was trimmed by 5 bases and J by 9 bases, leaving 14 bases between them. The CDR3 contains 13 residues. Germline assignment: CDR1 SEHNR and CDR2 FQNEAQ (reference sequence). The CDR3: CASSLESMWPQHF. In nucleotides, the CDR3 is TGTGCCAGCAGCCTAGAATCAATGTGGCCCCAGCATTTT.

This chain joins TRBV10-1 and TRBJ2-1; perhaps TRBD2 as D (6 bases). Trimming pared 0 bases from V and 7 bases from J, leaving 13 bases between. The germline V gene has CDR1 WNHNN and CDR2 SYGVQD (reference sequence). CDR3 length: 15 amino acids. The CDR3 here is CASSESEGLRNEQFF. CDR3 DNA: TGCGCCAGCAGTGAGTCGGAGGGACTGCGGAATGAGCAGTTCTTC.

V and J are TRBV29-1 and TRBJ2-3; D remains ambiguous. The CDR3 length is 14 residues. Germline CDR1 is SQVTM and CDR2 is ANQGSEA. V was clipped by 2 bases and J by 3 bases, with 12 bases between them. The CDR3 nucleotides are TGCAGCGTTGAACGAGGAATCGGGACAGATACGCAGTATTTT. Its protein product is CSVERGIGTDTQYF.

The CDR3 DNA is TGTGCCAGCAGCCTAGGGACAGGCAATCAGCCCCAGCATTTT. Translation gives CASSLGTGNQPQHF. The chain uses TRBV9 and TRBJ1-5; 7 bases match TRBD1. The CDR3 contains 14 residues. Germline loops: CDR1 SGDLS, CDR2 YYNGEE. V lost 4 bases and J lost 2; bases outside the gene matches: 3.

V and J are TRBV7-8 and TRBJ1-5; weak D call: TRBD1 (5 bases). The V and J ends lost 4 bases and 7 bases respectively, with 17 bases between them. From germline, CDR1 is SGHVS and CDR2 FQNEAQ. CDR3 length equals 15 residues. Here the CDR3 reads CASSSPGGIGQPQHF. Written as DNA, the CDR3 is TGTGCCAGCAGCTCACCGGGGGGTATCGGACAGCCCCAGCATTTT.

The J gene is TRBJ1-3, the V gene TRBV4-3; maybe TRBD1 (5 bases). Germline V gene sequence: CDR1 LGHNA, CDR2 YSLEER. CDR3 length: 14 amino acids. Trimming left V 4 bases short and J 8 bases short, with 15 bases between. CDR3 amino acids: CASSRGVGGDTIYF. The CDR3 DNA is TGCGCCAGCAGCCGAGGGGTAGGAGGGGACACCATATATTTT.

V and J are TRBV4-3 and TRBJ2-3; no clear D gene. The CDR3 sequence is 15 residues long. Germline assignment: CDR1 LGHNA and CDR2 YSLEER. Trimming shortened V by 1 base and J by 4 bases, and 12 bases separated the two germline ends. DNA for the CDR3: TGCGCCAGCAGCCAAGGGGCGCTCCGTCCAGATACGCAGTATTTT. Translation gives CASSQGALRPDTQYF.

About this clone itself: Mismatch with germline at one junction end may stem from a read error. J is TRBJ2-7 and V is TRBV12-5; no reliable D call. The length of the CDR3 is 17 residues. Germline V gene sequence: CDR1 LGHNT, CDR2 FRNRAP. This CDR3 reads CASGLVRLGSSSSEQYF. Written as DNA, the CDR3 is TGTGCTAGTGGTTTGGTACGGTTGGGCTCTTCATCCTCCGAGCAGTACTTC.

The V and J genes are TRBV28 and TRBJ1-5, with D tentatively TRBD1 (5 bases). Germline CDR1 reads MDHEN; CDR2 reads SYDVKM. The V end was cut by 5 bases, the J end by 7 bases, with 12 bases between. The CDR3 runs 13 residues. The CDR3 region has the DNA TGTGCCAGCAGTACGAGACAGTACCAGCCCCAGCATTTT. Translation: CASSTRQYQPQHF.

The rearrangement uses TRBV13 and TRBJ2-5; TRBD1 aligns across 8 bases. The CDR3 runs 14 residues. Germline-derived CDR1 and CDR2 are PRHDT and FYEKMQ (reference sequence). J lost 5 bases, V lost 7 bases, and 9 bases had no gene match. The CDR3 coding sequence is TGTGCCAGCACCCCAGGGGGCGCAGGGGAGACCCAGTACTTC. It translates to CASTPGGAGETQYF.

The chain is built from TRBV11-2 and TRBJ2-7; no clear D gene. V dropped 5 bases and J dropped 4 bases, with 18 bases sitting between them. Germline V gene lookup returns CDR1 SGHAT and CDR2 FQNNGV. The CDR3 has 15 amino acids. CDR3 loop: CASSPFWVERYEQYF. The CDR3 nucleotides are TGTGCCAGCAGCCCCTTCTGGGTAGAGCGTTACGAGCAGTACTTC.

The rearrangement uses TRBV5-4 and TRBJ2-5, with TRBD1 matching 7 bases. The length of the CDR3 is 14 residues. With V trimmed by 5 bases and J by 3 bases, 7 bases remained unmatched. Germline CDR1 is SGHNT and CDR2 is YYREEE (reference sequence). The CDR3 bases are TGTGCCAGCAGGTACAGGGGTGCGGAAGAGACCCAGTACTTC. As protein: CASRYRGAEETQYF.

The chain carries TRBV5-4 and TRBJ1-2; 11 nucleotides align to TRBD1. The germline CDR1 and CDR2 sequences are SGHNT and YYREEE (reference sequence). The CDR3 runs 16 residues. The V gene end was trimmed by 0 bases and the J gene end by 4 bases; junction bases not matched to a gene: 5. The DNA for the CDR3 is TGTGCCAGCAGCTTGGCCGGGACAGGGGGATCCTATGGCTACACCTTC. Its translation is CASSLAGTGGSYGYTF.

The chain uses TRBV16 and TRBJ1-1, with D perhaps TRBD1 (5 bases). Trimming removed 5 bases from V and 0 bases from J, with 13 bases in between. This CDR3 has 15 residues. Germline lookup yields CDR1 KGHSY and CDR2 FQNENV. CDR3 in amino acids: CASSSGLNMNTEAFF. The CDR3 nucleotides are TGTGCCAGCAGCTCGGGACTTAACATGAACACTGAAGCTTTCTTT.

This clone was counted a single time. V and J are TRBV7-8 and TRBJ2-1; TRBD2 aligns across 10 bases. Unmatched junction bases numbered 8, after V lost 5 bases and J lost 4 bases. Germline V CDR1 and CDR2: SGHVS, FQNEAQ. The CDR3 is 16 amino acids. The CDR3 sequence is CASSRVGLAAYNEQFF. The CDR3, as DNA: TGTGCCAGCAGCCGTGTAGGACTAGCGGCATACAATGAGCAGTTCTTC.

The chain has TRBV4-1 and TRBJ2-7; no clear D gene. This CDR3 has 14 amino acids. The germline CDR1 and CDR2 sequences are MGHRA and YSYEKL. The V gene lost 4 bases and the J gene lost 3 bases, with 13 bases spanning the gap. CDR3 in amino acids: CASSLADSHYEQYF. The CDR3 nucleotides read TGCGCCAGCAGCCTCGCCGACTCACACTACGAGCAGTACTTC.

The CDR3 DNA sequence: TGTGCCAGCAGGTCCCGGACAGGGGGAAATCAGCCCCAGCATTTT. It encodes CASRSRTGGNQPQHF. This rearrangement joins TRBV27 to TRBJ1-5, with 10 positions matching TRBD1. With 6 bases clipped from V and 4 bases from J, the junction kept 6 bases outside the gene matches. The CDR3 spans 15 residues. Germline lookup yields CDR1 MNHEY and CDR2 SMNVEV (reference sequence).